This T cell receptor (beta chain) was found in a study of T-cell reconstitution after alpha-beta-depleted transplantation in children. Unique molecular identifiers featured in how the TCRbeta library was prepared. TCRdb re-called the PCR reads through MiXCR, storing one row per CDR3 protein. The sample includes around 400,000 distinct CDR3 sequences, under 13% of them seen just once. The CDR3 has 14 residues. Germline V gene lookup returns CDR1 LGHDT and CDR2 YNNKEL (reference sequence). V was clipped by 4 bases and J by 3 bases, with 11 bases between them. There are many counts of this clonotype. Sequencing used PBMCs from the stem cell graft donor, obtained from the stem cell graft. The sequence came from a human donor who donated a stem cell graft to a child with acute myeloid leukemia. This chain links TRBV3-1 with TRBJ2-3, with D possibly being TRBD2 (5 bases). CDR3 DNA sequence: TGTGCCAGCAGCCTTAGAGGGAGTACAGATACGCAGTATTTT. Protein: CASSLRGSTDTQYF.